This T cell receptor (beta chain) was captured in a study of T-cell memory formation after mild COVID-19. Whole-study results and caveats: Clones contracting over day 15 to 85 were CD4/CD8 balanced, with later expanders leaning CD4+.

Germline lookup yields CDR1 MNHEY and CDR2 SMNVEV (reference sequence). J gave up 10 bases and V 2 bases, and 4 bases lay outside the gene matches. The CDR3 runs 12 residues. Of note for this clonotype: The antigen is undetermined.

TCR alpha and TCR beta cDNA libraries carrying sample barcodes and UMIs were produced by 5'RACE using constant-segment primers. TCRdb reprocessed the 5' RACE reads via MiXCR and lists one record per CDR3 protein. In the table there are roughly 260,000 distinct CDR3 sequences, around 17% of which are singletons. Input material: PBMCs or a T cell subset sorted from them (not recorded which). The chain employs TRBV27 and TRBJ1-1, with 7 bases lining up with TRBD1. The source is a man in his late teens or twenties who had mild COVID-19 (a few samples of this study predate the infection). Cell type and time point are not known. The chain's CDR3 is CASSLLRGPAFF. DNA of the CDR3: TGTGCCAGCAGTTTACTAAGGGGGCCAGCTTTCTTT.